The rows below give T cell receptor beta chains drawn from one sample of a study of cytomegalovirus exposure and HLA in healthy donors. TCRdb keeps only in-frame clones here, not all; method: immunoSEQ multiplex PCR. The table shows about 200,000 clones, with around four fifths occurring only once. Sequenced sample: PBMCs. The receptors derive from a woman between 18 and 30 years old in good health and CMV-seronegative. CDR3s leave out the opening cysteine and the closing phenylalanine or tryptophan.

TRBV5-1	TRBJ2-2	ASREADRGTGELF
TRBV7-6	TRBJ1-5	ASSLGSYQPQH
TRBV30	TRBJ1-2	AWSVIAGHRYGYT
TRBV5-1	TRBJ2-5	ASSFRGGGNQETQY
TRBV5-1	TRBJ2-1	ASRSGGTGLYNEQF
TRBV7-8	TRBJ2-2	ASSLALISSNTGELF
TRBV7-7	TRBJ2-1	ASSLDLGGNEQF
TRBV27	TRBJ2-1	ASGSLGTGFNEQF
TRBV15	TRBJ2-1	ATSRGGGNEQF
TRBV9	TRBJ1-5	ASSVEPNNQPQH
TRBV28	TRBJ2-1	ASSFGTEQF
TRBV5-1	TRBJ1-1	ASTLAPTNTEAF
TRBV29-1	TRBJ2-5	SVEGRAQETQY
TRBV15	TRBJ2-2	ATSSRHPSGELF
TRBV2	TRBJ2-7	ASSEAGLGSEQY
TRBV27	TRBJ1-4	ASSPGDGTNEKLF
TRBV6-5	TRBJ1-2	ASRRGTYGYT
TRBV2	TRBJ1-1	ASSQLRGEAF
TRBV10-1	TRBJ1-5	ASSAGVGQPQH
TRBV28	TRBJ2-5	ASSKSETQY
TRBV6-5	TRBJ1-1	ASSSPGPNTEAF
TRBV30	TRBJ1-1	AWSVPNTEAF
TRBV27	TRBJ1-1	ASSFDRVVAF
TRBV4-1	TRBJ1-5	ASSLGQGGDQPQH
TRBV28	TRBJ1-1	ASSPRTGITEAF
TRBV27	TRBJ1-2	ASSLRRTGGLNYGYT
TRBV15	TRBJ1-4	ATSRIVNEKLF
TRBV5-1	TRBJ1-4	ASSSHSRLDEKLF
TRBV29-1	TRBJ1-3	SVEGAGSGNTIY
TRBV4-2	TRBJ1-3	ASSQEWGGGNGNTIY
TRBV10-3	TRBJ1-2	AISESRVGTTDGYT
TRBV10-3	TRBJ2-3	AISSTDTQY
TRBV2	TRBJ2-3	ASSRTGEGDTQY
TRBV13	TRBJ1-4	ASSFRGEKLF
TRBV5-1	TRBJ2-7	ASSLVAGAYEQY
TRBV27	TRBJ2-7	ASSLVRDGTYEQY
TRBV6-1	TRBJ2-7	ASSEVAYIYEQY
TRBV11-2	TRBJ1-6	ASSFETGPRSPLH
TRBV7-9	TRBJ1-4	ASSSTGAREKLF
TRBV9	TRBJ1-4	AKPPPGQDEKLF
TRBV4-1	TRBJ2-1	ASSQGQAHNEQF
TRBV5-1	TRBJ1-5	ASSLSPNQPQH
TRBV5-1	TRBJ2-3	ASSLASGTDTQY
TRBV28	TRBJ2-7	ASSPPGWGPSYEQY
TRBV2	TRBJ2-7	ASRVASGTFYYREQY
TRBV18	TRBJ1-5	ASSSRLVRTGENRQPQH
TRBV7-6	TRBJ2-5	ASSFVGQPGETQY
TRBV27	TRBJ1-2	ASSSTSWTGEGYT
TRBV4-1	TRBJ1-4	ASSQSLGWTGGVGANEKLF
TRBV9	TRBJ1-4	ASSVDGGGSSNEKLF